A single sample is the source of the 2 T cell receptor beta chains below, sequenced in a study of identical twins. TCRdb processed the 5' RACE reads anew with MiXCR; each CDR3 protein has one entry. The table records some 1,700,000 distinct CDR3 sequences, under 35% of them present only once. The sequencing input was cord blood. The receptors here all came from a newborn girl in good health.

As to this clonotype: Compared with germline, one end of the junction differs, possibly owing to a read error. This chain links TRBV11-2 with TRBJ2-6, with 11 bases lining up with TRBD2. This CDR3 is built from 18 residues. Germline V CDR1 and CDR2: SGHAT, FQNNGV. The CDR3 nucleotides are TGTGCCAGCGGCTTAGCACTAGCGGGGGTATCTGGGGCCAACGTCCTGACTTTC. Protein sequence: CASGLALAGVSGANVLTF.

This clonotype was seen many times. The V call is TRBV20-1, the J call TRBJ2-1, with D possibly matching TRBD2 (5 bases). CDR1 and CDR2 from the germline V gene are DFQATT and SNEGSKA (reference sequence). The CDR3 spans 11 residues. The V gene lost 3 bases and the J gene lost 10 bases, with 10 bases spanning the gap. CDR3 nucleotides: TGCAGTGCTAGGGCCATAGCGGAGCAGTTCTTC. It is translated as CSARAIAEQFF.